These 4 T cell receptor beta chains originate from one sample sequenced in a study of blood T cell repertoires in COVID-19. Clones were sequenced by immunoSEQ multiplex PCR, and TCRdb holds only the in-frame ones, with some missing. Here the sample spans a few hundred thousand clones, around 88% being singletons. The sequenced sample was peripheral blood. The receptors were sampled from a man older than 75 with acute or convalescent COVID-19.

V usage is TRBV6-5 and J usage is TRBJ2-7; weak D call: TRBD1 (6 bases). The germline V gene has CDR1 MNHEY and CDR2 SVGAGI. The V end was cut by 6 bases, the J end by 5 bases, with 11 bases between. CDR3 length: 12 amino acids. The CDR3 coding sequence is TGTGCCAGCAGGAAACAGGGCCACGAGCAGTACTTC. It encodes CASRKQGHEQYF.

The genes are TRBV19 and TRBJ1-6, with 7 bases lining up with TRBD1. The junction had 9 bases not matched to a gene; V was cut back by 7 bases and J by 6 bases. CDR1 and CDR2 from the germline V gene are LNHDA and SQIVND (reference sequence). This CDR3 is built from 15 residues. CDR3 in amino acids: CASNPTGSTNSPLHF. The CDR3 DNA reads TGTGCCAGTAACCCGACAGGGTCTACTAATTCACCCCTCCACTTT. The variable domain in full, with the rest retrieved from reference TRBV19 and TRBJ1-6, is DGGITQSPKYLFRKEGQNVTLSCEQNLNHDAMYWYRQDPGQGLRLIYYSQIVNDFQKGDIAEGYSVSREKKESFPLTVTSAQKNPTAFYLCASNPTGSTNSPLHFGNGTRLTVT.

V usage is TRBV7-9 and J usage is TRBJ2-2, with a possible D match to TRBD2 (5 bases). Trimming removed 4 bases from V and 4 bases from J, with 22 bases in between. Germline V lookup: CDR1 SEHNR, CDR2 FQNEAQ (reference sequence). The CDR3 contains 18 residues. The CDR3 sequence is CASSSSMAGSLTTGELFF. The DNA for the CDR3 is TGTGCCAGCAGCTCGTCGATGGCGGGCAGTTTGACCACCGGGGAGCTGTTTTTT.

CDR3 coding DNA: TGTGCCAGCAGCGTGGGACAGGGTGTGCGGGACACTGAAGCTTTCTTT. Amino acids: CASSVGQGVRDTEAFF. The chain combines TRBV9 with TRBJ1-1; TRBD1 aligns across 9 bases. Germline V gives CDR1 SGDLS, CDR2 YYNGEE. After removal of 2 bases from V and 3 bases from J, the junction contained 8 bases not matched to a gene. The CDR3 length is 16 residues.